This TCR beta chain came from a study of T cell changes during pregnancy in multiple sclerosis. This CDR3 region has 16 residues. Germline CDR1 MNHEY, CDR2 SVGAGI. Generated by immunoSEQ multiplex PCR, the TCRdb table keeps only in-frame clones and is missing some. The table lists 90,000 to 130,000 clones, 80% to 95% of them singletons. Remarks on this clone: One end of the junction is discordant with germline, which a read error may explain.

Sequencing was performed on peripheral blood, taken in the third trimester of pregnancy. The chain couples TRBV6-5 to TRBJ2-7; 7 nucleotides align to TRBD1. This sequence was found in a female donor with multiple sclerosis, enrolled in a pregnancy study. CDR3 in DNA: TGTGCCATCAGTTCTTCAGACAGGGCCCTATCCTACGAGCAGTACTTC. It encodes CAISSSDRALSYEQYF.